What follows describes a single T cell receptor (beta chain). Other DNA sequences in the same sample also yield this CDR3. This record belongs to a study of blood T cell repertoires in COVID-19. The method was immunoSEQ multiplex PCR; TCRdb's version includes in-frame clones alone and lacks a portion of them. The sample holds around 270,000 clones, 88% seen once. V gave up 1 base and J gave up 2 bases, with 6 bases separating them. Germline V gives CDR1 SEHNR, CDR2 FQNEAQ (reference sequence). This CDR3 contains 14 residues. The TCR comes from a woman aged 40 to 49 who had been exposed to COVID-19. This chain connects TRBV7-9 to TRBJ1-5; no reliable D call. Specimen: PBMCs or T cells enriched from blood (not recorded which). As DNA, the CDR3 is TGTGCCAGCAGCTTAGGCGGGGGCAATCAGCCCCAGCATTTT. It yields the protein CASSLGGGNQPQHF.